Listed below are T cell receptor beta chains from one sample, sequenced in a study of blood T cell repertoires in COVID-19. This table comes from immunoSEQ multiplex PCR, and its TCRdb copy is limited to in-frame clones, with some not included. Of almost 200,000 clones in the sample, around four fifths are singletons; the top ten hold approximately 0.99%. The sequenced sample was peripheral blood. These receptor sequences come from a man aged 55 to 70 with COVID-19, enrolled during active disease. The CDR3 runs from the conserved cysteine through the conserved F or W. The D gene is left open where the match is weak. Not all rows give a size; the values are once, few, many and, for expanded clones, a class.

J | D | V | length | size | CDR3 | DNA
TRBJ1-2 | TRBD1 | TRBV9 | 17 | - | CASSVTHSTGLDYGYTF | TGTGCCAGCAGCGTAACACACTCGACAGGGTTGGACTATGGCTACACCTTC
TRBJ2-7 | TRBD1 | TRBV20-1 | 11 | - | CSAETGYEQYF | TGCAGTGCCGAGACAGGGTACGAGCAGTACTTC
TRBJ1-2 | - | TRBV6-1 | 13 | once | CASSEGGEGGYTF | TGTGCCAGCAGTGAAGGGGGGGAGGGCGGCTACACCTTC
TRBJ1-5 | TRBD1 | TRBV7-9 | 16 | - | CASSLYGGTDNQPQHF | TGTGCCAGCAGCCTTTACGGCGGGACAGACAATCAGCCCCAGCATTTT
TRBJ2-7 | - | TRBV7-2 | 13 | - | CASSLEGQYEQYF | TGTGCCAGCAGCTTAGAGGGGCAGTACGAGCAGTACTTC
TRBJ2-2 | TRBD1 | TRBV7-6 | 17 | - | CASSPSTGTGNTGELFF | TGTGCCAGCAGCCCATCTACCGGGACAGGGAACACCGGGGAGCTGTTTTTT
TRBJ2-5 | - | TRBV7-2 | 13 | - | CASSLGALETQYF | TGTGCCAGCAGCTTAGGGGCACTAGAGACCCAGTACTTC
TRBJ1-4 | TRBD1 | TRBV4-1 | 16 | - | CASSQPGTGGNEKLFF | TGCGCCAGCAGCCAACCCGGGACAGGGGGTAATGAAAAACTGTTTTTT
TRBJ1-4 | - | TRBV10-2 | 14 | - | CASSEPSKVEKLFF | TGCGCCAGCAGTGAGCCGAGCAAAGTTGAAAAACTGTTTTTT
TRBJ2-7 | - | TRBV5-1 | 13 | - | CASSSGISYEQYF | TGCGCCAGCAGCTCAGGGATCTCCTACGAGCAGTACTTC
TRBJ2-1 | - | TRBV10-1 | 14 | - | CASSRGPGENEQFF | TGCGCCAGCAGCCGCGGGCCCGGGGAGAATGAGCAGTTCTTC
TRBJ2-3 | - | TRBV5-1 | 15 | - | CASSLDPQVTDTQYF | TGCGCCAGCAGCTTGGATCCGCAGGTAACAGATACGCAGTATTTT
TRBJ2-7 | TRBD1 | TRBV9 | 15 | - | CASSGGQGLSYEQYF | TGTGCCAGCAGCGGGGGACAGGGGCTATCCTACGAGCAGTACTTC
TRBJ2-1 | TRBD2 | TRBV11-3 | 16 | - | CASSARGTSGNNEQFF | TGTGCCAGCAGCGCTAGGGGGACTAGCGGAAACAATGAGCAGTTCTTC
TRBJ2-7 | TRBD1 | TRBV5-1 | 15 | - | CASSQSGTGIYEQYF | TGCGCCAGCAGTCAATCCGGGACAGGGATTTACGAGCAGTACTTC
TRBJ2-3 | TRBD1 | TRBV28 | 15 | - | CASTALDRSTDTQYF | TGTGCCAGCACTGCTCTGGACAGGAGCACAGATACGCAGTATTTT
TRBJ1-1 | - | TRBV3-1/TRBV3-2 | 13 | - | CASSQEGGGAAFF | TGTGCCAGCAGCCAAGAGGGTGGGGGCGCGGCTTTCTTT
TRBJ2-7 | - | TRBV9 | 15 | once | CASSVGPNGRGEQYF | TGTGCCAGCAGCGTAGGACCCAACGGTAGGGGCGAGCAGTACTTC
TRBJ2-1 | TRBD2 | TRBV7-7 | 17 | - | CASSLGLAGGGYNEQFF | TGTGCCAGCAGCTTGGGACTAGCGGGAGGGGGATACAATGAGCAGTTCTTC
TRBJ2-1 | - | TRBV4-2 | 15 | - | CASSQAARNNNEQFF | TGTGCCAGCAGCCAAGCTGCCAGGAACAACAATGAGCAGTTCTTC
TRBJ1-6 | - | TRBV30 | 14 | - | CAWSLAGANSPLHF | TGTGCCTGGAGTCTCGCAGGGGCAAATTCACCCCTCCACTTT
TRBJ2-5 | - | TRBV27 | 15 | - | CASQTYGGPQETQYF | TGTGCCAGCCAAACCTATGGCGGCCCTCAAGAGACCCAGTACTTC
TRBJ2-1 | - | TRBV27 | 16 | once | CASSLSGRVPYNEQFF | TGTGCCAGCAGTTTATCTGGCAGGGTCCCCTACAATGAGCAGTTCTTC
TRBJ1-4 | - | TRBV28 | 14 | - | CASSRTATNEKLFF | TGTGCCAGCAGCAGGACAGCAACTAATGAAAAACTGTTTTTT
TRBJ2-2 | - | TRBV2 | 14 | - | CASRAQGGTGELFF | TGTGCCAGCAGGGCGCAGGGTGGCACCGGGGAGCTGTTTTTT
TRBJ2-7 | TRBD1 | TRBV4-1 | 16 | - | CASSQVESDRGYEQYF | TGCGCCAGCAGCCAAGTAGAGTCGGACAGGGGCTACGAGCAGTACTTC
TRBJ1-4 | - | TRBV5-6 | 15 | - | CASSLITATNEKLFF | TGTGCCAGCAGCTTGATTACGGCAACTAATGAAAAACTGTTTTTT
TRBJ1-1 | TRBD1 | TRBV18 | 15 | - | CASSPEGARNTEAFF | TGTGCCAGCTCACCTGAGGGGGCTAGGAACACTGAAGCTTTCTTT
TRBJ1-1 | - | TRBV9 | 15 | - | CASSVGDRMNTEAFF | TGTGCCAGCAGCGTAGGAGACAGAATGAACACTGAAGCTTTCTTT
TRBJ2-3 | TRBD2 | TRBV7-9 | 14 | - | CASSSSGTTDTQYF | TGTGCCAGCAGCTCGAGCGGGACCACAGATACGCAGTATTTT
TRBJ1-3 | - | TRBV6-2/TRBV6-3 | 14 | - | CASSTRDSGNTIYF | TGTGCCAGCAGTACCAGGGACTCTGGAAACACCATATATTTT
TRBJ1-6 | TRBD1 | TRBV6-1 | 16 | - | CASSEALQGAHSPLHF | TGTGCCAGCAGTGAAGCGCTTCAGGGGGCTCATTCACCCCTCCACTTT
TRBJ1-2 | - | TRBV28 | 15 | - | CASNTRERANYGYTF | TGTGCCAGCAACACAAGGGAGAGGGCTAACTATGGCTACACCTTC
TRBJ2-5 | - | TRBV5-1 | 14 | - | CASSLGQKTETQYF | TGCGCCAGCAGCCTCGGACAGAAGACCGAGACCCAGTACTTC
TRBJ1-2 | - | TRBV7-2 | 13 | - | CASSLDRESGYTF | TGTGCCAGCAGCTTAGACAGGGAAAGTGGCTACACCTTC
TRBJ1-5 | TRBD1 | TRBV30 | 15 | - | CAWKQGVLSNQPQHF | TGTGCCTGGAAACAGGGGGTCTTGAGCAATCAGCCCCAGCATTTT
TRBJ2-3 | - | TRBV5-1 | 17 | - | CASSPPTGFVATDTQYF | TGCGCCAGCAGCCCACCGACAGGATTCGTGGCGACAGATACGCAGTATTTT
TRBJ2-7 | - | TRBV7-8 | 15 | few | CASSLLSGGSYEQYF | TGTGCCAGCAGCCTTCTCTCCGGGGGCTCCTACGAGCAGTACTTC
TRBJ2-1 | - | TRBV10-3 | 13 | - | CAIRDSPYNEQFF | TGTGCCATCAGGGACAGTCCCTACAATGAGCAGTTCTTC